Included here is one TCR beta chain sequence, with context. Enrolment of Seattle patients took place during active infection, and they were followed longitudinally. This entry comes from a study of blood T cell repertoires in COVID-19. The overall study: Sources were T cells, B-cell-depleted T cells, or PBMCs; the material itself was cDNA or gDNA.

Trimming removed 0 bases from V and 2 bases from J, with 9 bases in between. This CDR3 has 15 amino acids. Looked up from germline, CDR1 is SGHVS and CDR2 is FNYEAQ. Per the authors' pipeline: It was from reference gene primer amplification that nucleated cell counts were estimated. The table came from immunoSEQ multiplex PCR; TCRdb's copy has only in-frame clones and leaves some out. The V and J calls and clone size come from that table; D and trimming were worked out from the DNA. The table includes 160,000 or so clones, approximately 79% detected once. The material sequenced was peripheral blood. This clonotype originated in a woman aged 55-69 years with COVID-19, enrolled during active disease. The chain combines TRBV7-6 with TRBJ2-3; the D gene is possibly TRBD1 (5 bases). In DNA, the CDR3 is TGTGCCAGCAGCTTAGCCAGGGTCCCCACAGATACGCAGTATTTT. It codes for CASSLARVPTDTQYF. Supplemented by reference TRBV7-6 and TRBJ2-3, the full variable domain reads GAGVSQSPRYKVTKRGQDVALRCDPISGHVSLYWYRQALGQGPEFLTYFNYEAQQDKSGLPNDRFSAERPEGSISTLTIQRTEQRDSAMYRCASSLARVPTDTQYFGPGTRLTVL.